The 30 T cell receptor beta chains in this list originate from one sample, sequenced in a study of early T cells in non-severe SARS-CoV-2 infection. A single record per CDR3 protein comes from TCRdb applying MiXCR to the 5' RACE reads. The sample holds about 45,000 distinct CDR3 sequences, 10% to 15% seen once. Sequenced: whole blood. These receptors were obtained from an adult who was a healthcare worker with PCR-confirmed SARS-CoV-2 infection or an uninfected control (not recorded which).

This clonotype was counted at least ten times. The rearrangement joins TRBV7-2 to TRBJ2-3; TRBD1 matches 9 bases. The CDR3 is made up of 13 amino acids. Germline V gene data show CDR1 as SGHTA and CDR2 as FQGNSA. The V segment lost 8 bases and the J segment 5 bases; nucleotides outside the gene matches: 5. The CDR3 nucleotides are TGTGCCAGCCCGGGACAGGGTATAGATACGCAGTATTTT. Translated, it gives CASPGQGIDTQYF.

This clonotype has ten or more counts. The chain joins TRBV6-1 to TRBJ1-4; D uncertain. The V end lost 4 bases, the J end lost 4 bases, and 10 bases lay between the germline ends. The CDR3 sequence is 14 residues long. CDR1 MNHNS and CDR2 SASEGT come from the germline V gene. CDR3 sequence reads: CASSVGPYNEKLFF. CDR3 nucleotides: TGTGCCAGCAGTGTGGGCCCGTATAATGAAAAACTGTTTTTT.

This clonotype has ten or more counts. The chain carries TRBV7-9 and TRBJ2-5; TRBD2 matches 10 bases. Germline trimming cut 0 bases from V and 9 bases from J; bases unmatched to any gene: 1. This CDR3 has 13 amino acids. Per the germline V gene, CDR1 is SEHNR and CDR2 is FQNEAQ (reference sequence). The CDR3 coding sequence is TGTGCCAGCAGCTTAGCGACTAGCGGGTCCCAGTACTTC. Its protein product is CASSLATSGSQYF. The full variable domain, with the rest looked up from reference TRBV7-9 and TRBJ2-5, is DTGVSQNPRHKITKRGQNVTFRCDPISEHNRLYWYRQTLGQGPEFLTYFQNEAQLEKSRLLSDRFSAERPKGSFSTLEIQRTEQGDSAMYLCASSLATSGSQYFGPGTRLLVL.

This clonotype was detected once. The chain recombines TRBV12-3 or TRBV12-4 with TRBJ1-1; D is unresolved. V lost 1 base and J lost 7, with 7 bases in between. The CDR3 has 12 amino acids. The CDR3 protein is CASSLVPYEAFF. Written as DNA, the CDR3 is TGTGCCAGCAGTTTAGTCCCATATGAAGCTTTCTTT.

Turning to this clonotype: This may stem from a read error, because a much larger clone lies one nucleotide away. The CDR3 coding sequence is TGCAGCGTTGTTAGCGGGAGTGAGTTCTTC. It encodes CSVVSGSEFF. The genes are TRBV29-1 and TRBJ2-1; 9 bases are shared with TRBD2. Germline values: CDR1 SQVTM, CDR2 ANQGSEA. The CDR3 has 10 amino acids. V was clipped by 4 bases and J by 14 bases; unmatched bases: 3.

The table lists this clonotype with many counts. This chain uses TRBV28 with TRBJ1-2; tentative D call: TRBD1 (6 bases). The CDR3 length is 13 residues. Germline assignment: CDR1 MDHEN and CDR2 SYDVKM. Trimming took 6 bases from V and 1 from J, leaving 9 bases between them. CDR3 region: CASRTGINYGYTF. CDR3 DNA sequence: TGTGCCAGCAGAACAGGGATTAACTATGGCTACACCTTC.

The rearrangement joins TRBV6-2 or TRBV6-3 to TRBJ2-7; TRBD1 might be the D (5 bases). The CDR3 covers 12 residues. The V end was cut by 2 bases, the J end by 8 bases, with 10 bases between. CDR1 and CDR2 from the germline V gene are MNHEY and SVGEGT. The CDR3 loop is CASSYEGAQQYF. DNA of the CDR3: TGTGCCAGCAGTTACGAAGGGGCCCAGCAGTACTTC.

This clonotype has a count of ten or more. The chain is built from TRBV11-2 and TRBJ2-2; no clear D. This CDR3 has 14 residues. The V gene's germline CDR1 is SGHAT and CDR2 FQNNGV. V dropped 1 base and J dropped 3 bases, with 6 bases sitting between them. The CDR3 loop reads CASSLVRDTGELFF. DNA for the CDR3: TGTGCCAGCAGCTTAGTTCGGGACACCGGGGAGCTGTTTTTT.

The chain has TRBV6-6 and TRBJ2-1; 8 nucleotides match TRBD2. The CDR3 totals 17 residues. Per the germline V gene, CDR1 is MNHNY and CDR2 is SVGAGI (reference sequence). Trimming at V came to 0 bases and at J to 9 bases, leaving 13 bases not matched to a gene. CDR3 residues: CASSYSAGTRYTSEQFF. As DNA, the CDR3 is TGTGCCAGCAGTTACTCCGCCGGGACTAGATATACAAGTGAGCAGTTCTTC.

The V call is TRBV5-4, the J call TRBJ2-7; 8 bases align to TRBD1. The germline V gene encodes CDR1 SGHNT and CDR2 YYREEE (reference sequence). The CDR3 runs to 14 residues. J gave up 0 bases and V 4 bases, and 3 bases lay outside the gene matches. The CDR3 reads CASSKDRVSYEQYF. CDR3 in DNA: TGTGCCAGCAGCAAGGACAGGGTCTCCTACGAGCAGTACTTC.

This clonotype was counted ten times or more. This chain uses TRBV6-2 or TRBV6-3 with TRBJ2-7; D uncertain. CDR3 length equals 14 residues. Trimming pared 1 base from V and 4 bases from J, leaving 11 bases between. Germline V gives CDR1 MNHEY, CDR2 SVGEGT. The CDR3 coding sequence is TGTGCCAGCAGTTACTTAGGCGAAGGTTACGAGCAGTACTTC. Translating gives CASSYLGEGYEQYF.

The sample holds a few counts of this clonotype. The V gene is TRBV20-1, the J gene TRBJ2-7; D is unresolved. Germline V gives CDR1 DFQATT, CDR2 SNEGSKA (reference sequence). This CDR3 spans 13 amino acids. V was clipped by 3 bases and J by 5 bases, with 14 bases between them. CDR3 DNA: TGCAGTGCTAGGCTAGGAGCCGGCAACGAGCAGTACTTC. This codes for CSARLGAGNEQYF.

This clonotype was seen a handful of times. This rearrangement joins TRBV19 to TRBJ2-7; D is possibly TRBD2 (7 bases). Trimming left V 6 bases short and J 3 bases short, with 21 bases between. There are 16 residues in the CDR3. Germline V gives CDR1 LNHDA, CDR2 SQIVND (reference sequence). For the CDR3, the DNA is TGTGCCAGTAGCTCCGCCGGGGGGACACCGCTCTACGAGCAGTACTTC. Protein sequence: CASSSAGGTPLYEQYF.

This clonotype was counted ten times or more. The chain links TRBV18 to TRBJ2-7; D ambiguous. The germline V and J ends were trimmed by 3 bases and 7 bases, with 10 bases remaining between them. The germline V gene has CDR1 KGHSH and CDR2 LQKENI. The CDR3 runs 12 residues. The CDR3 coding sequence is TGTGCCAGCTCACCCCGTTCCGAAGAGCAGTACTTC. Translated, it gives CASSPRSEEQYF. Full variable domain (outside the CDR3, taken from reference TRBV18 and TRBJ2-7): NAGVMQNPRHLVRRRGQEARLRCSPMKGHSHVYWYRQLPEEGLKFMVYLQKENIIDESGMPKERFSAEFPKEGPSILRIQQVVRGDSAAYFCASSPRSEEQYFGPGTRLTVT.

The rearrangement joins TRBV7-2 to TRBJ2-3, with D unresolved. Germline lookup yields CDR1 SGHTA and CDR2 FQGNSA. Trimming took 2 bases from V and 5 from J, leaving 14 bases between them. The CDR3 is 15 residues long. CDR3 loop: CASSLTGILLDTQYF. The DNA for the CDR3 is TGTGCCAGCAGCTTAACGGGTATCCTTCTAGATACGCAGTATTTT.

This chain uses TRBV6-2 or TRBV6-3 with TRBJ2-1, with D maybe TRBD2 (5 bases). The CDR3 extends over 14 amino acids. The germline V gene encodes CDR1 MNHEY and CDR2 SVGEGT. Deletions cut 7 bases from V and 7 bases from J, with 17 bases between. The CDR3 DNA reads TGTGCCAGCACTGGCGGGCGACCACCTAATGAGCAGTTCTTC. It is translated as CASTGGRPPNEQFF.

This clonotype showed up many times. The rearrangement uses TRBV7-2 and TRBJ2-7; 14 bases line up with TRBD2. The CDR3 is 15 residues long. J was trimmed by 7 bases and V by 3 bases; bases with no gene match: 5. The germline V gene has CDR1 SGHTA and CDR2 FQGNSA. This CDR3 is CASSFGGLAGDEQYF. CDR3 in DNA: TGTGCCAGCAGCTTTGGGGGACTAGCGGGAGATGAGCAGTACTTC. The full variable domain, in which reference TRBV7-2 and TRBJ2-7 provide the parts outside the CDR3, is GAGVSQSPSNKVTEKGKDVELRCDPISGHTALYWYRQSLGQGLEFLIYFQGNSAPDKSGLPSDRFSAERTGGSVSTLTIQRTQQEDSAVYLCASSFGGLAGDEQYFGPGTRLTVT.

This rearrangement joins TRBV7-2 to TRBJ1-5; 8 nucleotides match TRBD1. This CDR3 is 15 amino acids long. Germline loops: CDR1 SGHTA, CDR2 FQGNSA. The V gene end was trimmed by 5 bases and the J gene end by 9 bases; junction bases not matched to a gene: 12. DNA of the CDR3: TGTGCCAGCAGCGGCGGACAGGGCCGAGTTGGGCCCCAGCATTTT. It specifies CASSGGQGRVGPQHF.

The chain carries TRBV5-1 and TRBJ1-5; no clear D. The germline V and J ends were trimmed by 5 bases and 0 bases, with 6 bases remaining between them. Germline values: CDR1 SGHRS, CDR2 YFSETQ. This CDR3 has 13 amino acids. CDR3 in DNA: TGCGCCAGCAGAAAGGATAGCAATCAGCCCCAGCATTTT. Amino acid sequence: CASRKDSNQPQHF.

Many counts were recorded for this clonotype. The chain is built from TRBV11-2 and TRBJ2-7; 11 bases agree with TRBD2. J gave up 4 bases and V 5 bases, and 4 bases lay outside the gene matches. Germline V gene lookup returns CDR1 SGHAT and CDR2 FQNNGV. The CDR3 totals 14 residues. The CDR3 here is CASSHPSGRYEQYF. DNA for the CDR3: TGTGCCAGCAGCCATCCTAGCGGGAGGTACGAGCAGTACTTC.

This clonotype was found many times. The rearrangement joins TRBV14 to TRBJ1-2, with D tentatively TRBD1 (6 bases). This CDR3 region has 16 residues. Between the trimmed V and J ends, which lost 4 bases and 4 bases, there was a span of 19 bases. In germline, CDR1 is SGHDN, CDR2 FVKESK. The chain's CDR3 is CASSPIQGDLFYGYTF. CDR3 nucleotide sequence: TGTGCCAGCAGCCCCATACAGGGAGATCTATTCTATGGCTACACCTTC.

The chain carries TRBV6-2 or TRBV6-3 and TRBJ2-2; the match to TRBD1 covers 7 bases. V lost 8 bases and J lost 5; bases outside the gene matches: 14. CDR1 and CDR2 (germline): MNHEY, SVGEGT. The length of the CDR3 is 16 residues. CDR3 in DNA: TGTGCCAGCTCGTTGAGACCGGGACAGAAAACCGGGGAGCTGTTTTTT. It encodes CASSLRPGQKTGELFF.

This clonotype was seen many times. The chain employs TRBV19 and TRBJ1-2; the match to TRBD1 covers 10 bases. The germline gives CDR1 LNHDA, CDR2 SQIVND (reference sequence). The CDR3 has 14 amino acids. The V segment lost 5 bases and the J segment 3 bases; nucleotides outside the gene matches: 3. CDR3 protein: CASSRGQGDYGYTF. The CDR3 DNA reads TGTGCCAGTAGTCGTGGACAGGGGGACTATGGCTACACCTTC.

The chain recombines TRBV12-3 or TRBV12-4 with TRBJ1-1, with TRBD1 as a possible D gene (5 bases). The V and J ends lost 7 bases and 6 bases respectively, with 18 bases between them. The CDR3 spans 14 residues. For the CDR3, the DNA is TGTGCCAGCACCGGAGGGACCACCGGCGCTGAAGCTTTCTTT. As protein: CASTGGTTGAEAFF.

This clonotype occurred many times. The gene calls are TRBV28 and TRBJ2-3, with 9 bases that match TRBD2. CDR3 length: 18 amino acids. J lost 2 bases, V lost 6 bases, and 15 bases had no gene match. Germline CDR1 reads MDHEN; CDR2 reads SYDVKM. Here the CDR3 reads CASSTRAGLAGSTDTQYF. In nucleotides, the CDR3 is TGTGCCAGCAGCACACGGGCGGGGCTAGCGGGATCCACAGATACGCAGTATTTT.

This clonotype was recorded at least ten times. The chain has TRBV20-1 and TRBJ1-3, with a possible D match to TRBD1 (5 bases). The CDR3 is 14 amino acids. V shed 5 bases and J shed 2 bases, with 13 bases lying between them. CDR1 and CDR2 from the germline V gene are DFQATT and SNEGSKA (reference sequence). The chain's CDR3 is CSALLTGAGNTIYF. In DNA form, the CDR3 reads TGCAGTGCTCTACTTACGGGGGCTGGAAACACCATATATTTT.

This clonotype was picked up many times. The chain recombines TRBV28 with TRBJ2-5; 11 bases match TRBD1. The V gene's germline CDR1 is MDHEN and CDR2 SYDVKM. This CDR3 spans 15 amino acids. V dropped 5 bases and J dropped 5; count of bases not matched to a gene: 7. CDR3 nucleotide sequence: TGTGCCAGCAGTCCTGGACAGGGGGCACGGGAGACCCAGTACTTC. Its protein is CASSPGQGARETQYF.

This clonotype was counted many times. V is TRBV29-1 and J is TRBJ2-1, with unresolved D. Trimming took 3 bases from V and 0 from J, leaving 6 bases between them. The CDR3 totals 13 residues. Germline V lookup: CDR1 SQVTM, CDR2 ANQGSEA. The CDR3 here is CSVDRSSYNEQFF. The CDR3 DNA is TGCAGCGTTGATCGCAGCTCCTACAATGAGCAGTTCTTC.

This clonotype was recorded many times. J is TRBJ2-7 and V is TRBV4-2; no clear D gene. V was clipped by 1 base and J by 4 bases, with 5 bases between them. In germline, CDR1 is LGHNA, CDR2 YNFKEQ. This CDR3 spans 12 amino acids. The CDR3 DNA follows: TGTGCCAGCAGCCAAGGGTCTTACGAGCAGTACTTC. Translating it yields CASSQGSYEQYF.

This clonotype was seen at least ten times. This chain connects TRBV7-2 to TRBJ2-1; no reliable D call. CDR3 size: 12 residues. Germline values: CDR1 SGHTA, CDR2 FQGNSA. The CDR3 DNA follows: TGTGCTAGTGCAGGAGTTCGGGATGAGCAGTTCTTC. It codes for CASAGVRDEQFF.